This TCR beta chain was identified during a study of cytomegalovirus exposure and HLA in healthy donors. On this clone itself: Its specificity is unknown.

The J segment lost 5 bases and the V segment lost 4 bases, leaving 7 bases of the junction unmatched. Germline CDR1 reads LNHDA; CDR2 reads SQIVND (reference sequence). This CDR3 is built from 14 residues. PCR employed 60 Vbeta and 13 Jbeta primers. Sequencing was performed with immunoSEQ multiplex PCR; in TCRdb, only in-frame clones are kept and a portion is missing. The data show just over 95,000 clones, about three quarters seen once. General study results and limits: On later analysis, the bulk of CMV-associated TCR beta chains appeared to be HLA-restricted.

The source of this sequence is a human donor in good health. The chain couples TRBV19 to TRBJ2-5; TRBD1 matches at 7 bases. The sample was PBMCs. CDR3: CASSRQGVGETQYF. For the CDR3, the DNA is TGTGCCAGTAGTAGGCAGGGGGTGGGGGAGACCCAGTACTTC.